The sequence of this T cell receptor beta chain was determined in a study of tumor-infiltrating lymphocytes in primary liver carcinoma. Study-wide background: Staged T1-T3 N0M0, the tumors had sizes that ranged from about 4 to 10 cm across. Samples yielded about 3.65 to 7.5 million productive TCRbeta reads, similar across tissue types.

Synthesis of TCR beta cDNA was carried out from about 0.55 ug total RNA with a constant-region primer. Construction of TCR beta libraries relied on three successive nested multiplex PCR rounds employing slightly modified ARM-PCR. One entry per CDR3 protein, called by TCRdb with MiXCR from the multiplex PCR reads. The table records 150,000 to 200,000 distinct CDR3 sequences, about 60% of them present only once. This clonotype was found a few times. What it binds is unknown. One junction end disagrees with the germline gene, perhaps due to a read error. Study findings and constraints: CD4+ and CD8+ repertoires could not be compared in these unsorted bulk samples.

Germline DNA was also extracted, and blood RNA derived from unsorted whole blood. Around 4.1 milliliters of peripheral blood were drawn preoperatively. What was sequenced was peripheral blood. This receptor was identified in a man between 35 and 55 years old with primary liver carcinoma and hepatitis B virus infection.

The CDR3 here is CASSKAGNRNEQLF. The CDR3 nucleotides read TGTGCTAGCAGCAAAGCGGGAAATAGGAATGAGCAGCTCTTC. The chain is built from TRBV11-1 and TRBJ2-1; 7 bases map to TRBD2. This CDR3 is 14 amino acids long. Germline V gives CDR1 SGHAT, CDR2 FQDESV (reference sequence). The variable domain in full, completed from reference TRBV11-1 and TRBJ2-1, reads EAEVAQSPRYKITEKSQAVAFWCDPISGHATLYWYRQILGQGPELLVQFQDESVVDDSQLPKDRFSAERLKGVDSTLKIQPAELGDSAMYLCASSKAGNRNEQLFGPGTRLTVL.